Reported below is one T cell receptor (beta chain). Antigen specificity is unknown. This sample was included in a study of cytomegalovirus exposure and HLA in healthy donors. Overall study results and limits: There were a few CMV-associated chains whose specificity for CMV antigens was confirmed in vitro. With high specificity and sensitivity, the classifier reportedly diagnosed cytomegalovirus status. Relative to the roughly 700-donor mean, N-insertions were reportedly fewer in an Asian-associated ancestry cluster in a later analysis.

The donors gave bone marrow, and they were healthy. 60 Vbeta and 13 Jbeta primers were used in PCR. TCRdb's copy holds only in-frame clones and misses some; the assay was immunoSEQ multiplex PCR. The table lists 150,000 to 200,000 clones, 70% to 80% of them singletons, with over 2% in the top ten. The TCR was taken from a woman aged 45-65 years in good health and CMV-seronegative. The sample taken for sequencing was PBMCs.

The DNA of the CDR3 is TGTGCCAGCAGTTACTCTCCCTTGTACGAGCAGTACTTC. This translates into CASSYSPLYEQYF. The chain couples TRBV6-5 to TRBJ2-7, with D hard to call. V lost 0 bases and J 4 bases, leaving 7 bases between the germline ends. Germline assignment: CDR1 MNHEY and CDR2 SVGAGI. The CDR3 is made up of 13 amino acids.